A single T cell receptor (beta chain) is shown here with its context. Its antigen target is currently unknown. Per-nucleotide qualities are absent, and no much larger clonotype sits a single base away. This sample is part of a study of T-cell reconstitution after alpha-beta-depleted transplantation in children (dated by TCRdb to 2016 to 2017). Regarding the research as a whole: T-cell immune reconstitution after TCRalphabeta/CD19-depleted allogeneic hematopoietic cell transplantation in children was quantitatively tracked in the study by means of TCR repertoire profiling.

The library was obtained by PCR. Sequencing took place on an Illumina HiSeq 2500. To normalize quantification of the TCRbeta repertoire, the TCR libraries were built with molecular barcoding that relied on unique molecular identifiers. TCRdb reanalyzed the raw reads on its own, using fastp at Q25 for trimming and MiXCR for clone calling, and kept in-frame beta chains. Each entry is one CDR3 protein sequence, shown with its most common DNA and genes. The sample yields hundreds of thousands of distinct CDR3 sequences; about 15% were counted once. Clones ranked in the top ten supply 1.1% of the sample. Looking up the germline V gene yields CDR1 SGHVS and CDR2 FQNEAQ. Including the terminal cysteine and phenylalanine, the CDR3 comprises 14 residues. The read is trimmed to its CDR3 DNA, 42 bases read in frame from base 1. V sheds 5 bases and J sheds 6 bases, leaving 17 bases between their ends.

This TCR was sampled from a human donor who donated a stem cell graft to a child with acute myeloid leukemia. The material was PBMCs from the stem cell graft donor, obtained from the stem cell graft. Rearrangement joined TRBV7-8 to TRBJ2-7, with the D gene too uncertain to name. The CDR3 amino acid sequence is: CASSPTRTLGEQYF. In nucleotides, the sequence is TGTGCCAGCAGCCCAACCCGGACCCTGGGCGAGCAGTACTTC.